The clone carrying this TCR beta chain has a count of ten or more. The CDR3 length is 13 residues. Germline CDR1 reads SGHTA; CDR2 reads FQGNSA. The V and J ends lost 1 base and 5 bases respectively, with 6 bases between them. These data originate in a study of T-cell memory formation after mild COVID-19. TCRdb re-analysed the 5' RACE reads in MiXCR, keeping a single row per CDR3 protein. The sample lists a few hundred thousand distinct CDR3 sequences; approximately 22% were seen once. The TCR originated in a man aged 18 to 30 who had mild COVID-19 (a few samples of this study predate the infection). Cell type and time point are not known. Sequenced sample: PBMCs or a T cell subset sorted from them (not recorded which). The chain carries TRBV7-2 and TRBJ1-5; TRBD1 is a possible D gene (5 bases). The CDR3 reads CASSLGRDQPQHF. Here the CDR3 DNA reads TGTGCCAGCAGCTTAGGCAGGGATCAGCCCCAGCATTTT.